This record covers a single TCR beta chain. The antigen remains unidentified. The data derive from a study of CD8+CD57+ T cells in acquired aplastic anemia. Study information: Quantities of DNA derived from sorted CD4+ and CD8+ cells averaged approximately 3.3 ug.

Study-level points and caveats: Patients had twenty-nine CD8+ CDR3 sequences in common with controls (the shared set). Patients did not significantly differ from controls in CD8+ Simpson's diversity.

CDR1 DFQATT and CDR2 SNEGSKA come from the germline V gene (reference sequence). V was clipped by 6 bases and J by 6 bases; unmatched bases: 3. The CDR3 consists of 13 residues. Genomic DNA served as template for TCR beta VDJ and CDR3 profiling. Each CDR3 protein gets one entry after TCRdb re-called the reads with MiXCR. In the table there are 250,000 to 300,000 distinct CDR3 sequences, 56% of which are singletons. Sequencing input: sorted CD4+, CD8+, or CD8+CD57+ T cells (not recorded which) from PBMCs. The rearrangement links TRBV20-1 to TRBJ1-6; 9 nucleotides align to TRBD1. This sequence originates from a human donor with severe aplastic anemia or a healthy control (not recorded which). For the CDR3, the DNA is TGCAGTGCACAGGGACAGGGTAATTCACCCCTCCACTTT. Its protein is CSAQGQGNSPLHF.